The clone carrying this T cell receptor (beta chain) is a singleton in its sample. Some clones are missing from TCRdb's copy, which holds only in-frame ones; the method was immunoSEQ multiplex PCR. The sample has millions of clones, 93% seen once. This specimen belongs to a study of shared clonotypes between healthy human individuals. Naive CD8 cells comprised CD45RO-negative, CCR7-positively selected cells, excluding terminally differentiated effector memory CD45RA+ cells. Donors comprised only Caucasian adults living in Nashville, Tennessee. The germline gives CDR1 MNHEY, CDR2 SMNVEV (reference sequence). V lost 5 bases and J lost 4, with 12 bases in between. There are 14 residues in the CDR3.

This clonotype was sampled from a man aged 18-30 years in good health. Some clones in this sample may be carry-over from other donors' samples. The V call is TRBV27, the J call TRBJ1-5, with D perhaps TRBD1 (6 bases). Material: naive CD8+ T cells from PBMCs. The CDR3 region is CASSRGLSNQPQHF. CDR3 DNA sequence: TGTGCCAGCAGTCGGGGGCTGAGTAATCAGCCCCAGCATTTT.